This T cell receptor beta chain was sequenced during a study of blood T cell repertoires in COVID-19. Libraries were prepared by immunoSEQ multiplex PCR; TCRdb keeps only in-frame clonotypes and omits some of them. The table lists roughly 250,000 clones, approximately 79% of them singletons. V was pared by 4 bases and J by 4 bases, with 6 bases between. There are 12 residues in the CDR3. Per germline, CDR1 LGHDT and CDR2 YNNKEL (reference sequence). The sample comprised peripheral blood. This chain connects TRBV3-1 (or the pseudogene TRBV3-2) to TRBJ2-3; D not certain. This clonotype originated in an elderly woman with active or convalescent COVID-19. The CDR3 sequence: CASSLIPDTQYF. Written as DNA, the CDR3 is TGTGCCAGCAGCCTCATTCCAGATACGCAGTATTTT.